The rows below give T cell receptor beta chains drawn from one sample of a study of blood T cell repertoires in COVID-19. Profiled with immunoSEQ multiplex PCR; TCRdb holds only in-frame clones, not every one. There are 120,000 to 150,000 clones in the sample; almost 90% occur only once, and less than 2% lies in the top ten. Sequenced material: peripheral blood. The receptors come from a woman aged 60-70 years with acute or convalescent COVID-19. Each CDR3 is given with its conserved first and last residue. The D gene is left open where the match is weak. Expanded clones are given a class, and other clones once, few, many or no size at all.

v_call: TRBV30
clone_size: -
d_call: -
j_call: TRBJ1-2
cdr3_nt: TGTGCCTGGAGTGAAGAGGCGGGGGGTGGGTATGGCTACACCTTC
cdr3_aa: CAWSEEAGGGYGYTF

v_call: TRBV5-4
clone_size: -
d_call: -
j_call: TRBJ2-1
cdr3_nt: TGTGCCAGCAGCTTGGGATCGCCCGAGTACAATGAGCAGTTCTTC
cdr3_aa: CASSLGSPEYNEQFF

v_call: TRBV19
clone_size: -
d_call: TRBD1
j_call: TRBJ1-1
cdr3_nt: TGTGCCAGTAGGTCAACAGGGGACACTGAAGCTTTCTTT
cdr3_aa: CASRSTGDTEAFF

v_call: TRBV7-2
clone_size: few
d_call: -
j_call: TRBJ2-7
cdr3_nt: TGTGCCAGCAGCTTAGGACAGAGCCCCACCGAGCAGTACTTC
cdr3_aa: CASSLGQSPTEQYF

v_call: TRBV6-5
clone_size: once
d_call: -
j_call: TRBJ1-2
cdr3_nt: TGTGCCAGCAGCCCAGACAGAGACTATGGCTACACCTTC
cdr3_aa: CASSPDRDYGYTF

v_call: TRBV19
clone_size: -
d_call: TRBD1
j_call: TRBJ2-7
cdr3_nt: TGTGCCAGTAGTCGACAGGGGCGACAAGGGGAGCAGTACTTC
cdr3_aa: CASSRQGRQGEQYF

v_call: TRBV28
clone_size: -
d_call: TRBD1
j_call: TRBJ1-1
cdr3_nt: TGTGCCAGCAGTGAATGGACAGGGGACACTGAAGCTTTCTTT
cdr3_aa: CASSEWTGDTEAFF

v_call: TRBV6-5
clone_size: -
d_call: -
j_call: TRBJ1-6
cdr3_nt: TGTGCCAGTCAGGAAAGCTCCTATAATTCACCCCTCCACTTT
cdr3_aa: CASQESSYNSPLHF

v_call: TRBV10-3
clone_size: few
d_call: -
j_call: TRBJ1-2
cdr3_nt: TGTGCCATCAGTGTCGCCGGGGTCGATGGCTACACCTTC
cdr3_aa: CAISVAGVDGYTF

v_call: TRBV13
clone_size: -
d_call: TRBD2
j_call: TRBJ2-2
cdr3_nt: TGTGCCAGCAGCTTACTTGGGACTACAACCGGGGAGCTGTTTTTT
cdr3_aa: CASSLLGTTTGELFF

v_call: TRBV7-2
clone_size: -
d_call: -
j_call: TRBJ2-5
cdr3_nt: TGTGCCAGCAGCCTAGGACTATCCCAAGAGACCCAGTACTTC
cdr3_aa: CASSLGLSQETQYF

v_call: TRBV15
clone_size: -
d_call: -
j_call: TRBJ2-6
cdr3_nt: TGTGCCACCAGCAGAACAGGGTCCGGGGCCAACGTCCTGACTTTC
cdr3_aa: CATSRTGSGANVLTF

v_call: TRBV5-1
clone_size: -
d_call: TRBD2
j_call: TRBJ2-1
cdr3_nt: TGCGCCAGCAGGAAAGGACTAGCGGGGTCCTTTGTAAATGAGCAGTTCTTC
cdr3_aa: CASRKGLAGSFVNEQFF

v_call: TRBV9
clone_size: -
d_call: TRBD2
j_call: TRBJ2-2
cdr3_nt: TGTGCCAGCAGCGCCCGACTAGCGGGGGGCCTGTACACCGGGGAGCTGTTTTTT
cdr3_aa: CASSARLAGGLYTGELFF

v_call: TRBV6-2/TRBV6-3
clone_size: -
d_call: -
j_call: TRBJ1-4
cdr3_nt: TGTGCCAGCAGTTACTTGGCAGGGCTTTCGACTAATGAAAAACTGTTTTTT
cdr3_aa: CASSYLAGLSTNEKLFF

v_call: TRBV7-2
clone_size: -
d_call: TRBD1
j_call: TRBJ1-2
cdr3_nt: TGTGCCAGCAGCTTACTCCCTCCAGCAGGGGGAGGCTATGGCTACACCTTC
cdr3_aa: CASSLLPPAGGGYGYTF

v_call: TRBV6-2/TRBV6-3
clone_size: -
d_call: -
j_call: TRBJ1-5
cdr3_nt: TGTGCCAGCAGTTACTGGGGACAATATAGCAATCAGCCCCAGCATTTT
cdr3_aa: CASSYWGQYSNQPQHF

v_call: TRBV7-2
clone_size: -
d_call: -
j_call: TRBJ1-1
cdr3_nt: TGTGCCAGCAGCTTATACGGGAGTTTTAACACTGAAGCTTTCTTT
cdr3_aa: CASSLYGSFNTEAFF

v_call: TRBV19
clone_size: -
d_call: -
j_call: TRBJ2-6
cdr3_nt: TGTGCCAGTAGGACATCCCACGGAGGCTCTGGGGCCAACGTCCTGACTTTC
cdr3_aa: CASRTSHGGSGANVLTF

v_call: TRBV13
clone_size: -
d_call: TRBD1
j_call: TRBJ1-2
cdr3_nt: TGTGCCAGCAGCCCCGGGACAGACGGTGGCTACACCTTC
cdr3_aa: CASSPGTDGGYTF

v_call: TRBV9
clone_size: -
d_call: TRBD2
j_call: TRBJ2-1
cdr3_nt: TGTGCCAGCAGCGTTGCTAGCGGGGGGGCCTCCTACAATGAGCAGTTCTTC
cdr3_aa: CASSVASGGASYNEQFF

v_call: TRBV9
clone_size: -
d_call: TRBD2
j_call: TRBJ2-5
cdr3_nt: TGTGCCAGCAGCGGTAGCGGGGGCCGGGGGGAGACCCAGTACTTC
cdr3_aa: CASSGSGGRGETQYF

v_call: TRBV6-5
clone_size: -
d_call: TRBD1
j_call: TRBJ2-3
cdr3_nt: TGTGCCAGCAGTTTAAGACAGGGCGGGTCCACAGATACGCAGTATTTT
cdr3_aa: CASSLRQGGSTDTQYF

v_call: TRBV6-5
clone_size: -
d_call: TRBD2
j_call: TRBJ2-1
cdr3_nt: TGTGCCAGCAGTTACTTTCCGGGACTAGTATACAATGAGCAGTTCTTC
cdr3_aa: CASSYFPGLVYNEQFF

v_call: TRBV5-1
clone_size: -
d_call: TRBD2
j_call: TRBJ2-1
cdr3_nt: TGCGCCAGCAGCTTGGTCGTAGCGGGGGCCAAGGGGGAGCAGTTCTTC
cdr3_aa: CASSLVVAGAKGEQFF

v_call: TRBV20-1
clone_size: few
d_call: -
j_call: TRBJ1-4
cdr3_nt: TGCAGTGCTAGTTGGCCCGGGTTCAGGGATGAAAAACTGTTTTTT
cdr3_aa: CSASWPGFRDEKLFF

v_call: TRBV6-2/TRBV6-3
clone_size: -
d_call: -
j_call: TRBJ1-6
cdr3_nt: TGTGCCAGCAGTTACGCAACTCCTATAAGTTCACCCCTCCACTTT
cdr3_aa: CASSYATPISSPLHF

v_call: TRBV7-2
clone_size: few
d_call: TRBD1
j_call: TRBJ1-1
cdr3_nt: TGTGCCAGCAGCGAAACAGGGGCCACTGAAGCTTTCTTT
cdr3_aa: CASSETGATEAFF

v_call: TRBV13
clone_size: -
d_call: -
j_call: TRBJ1-3
cdr3_nt: TGTGCCAGCAGCCCCCTCCTGGGAAACACCATATATTTT
cdr3_aa: CASSPLLGNTIYF

v_call: TRBV7-2
clone_size: -
d_call: TRBD1
j_call: TRBJ2-7
cdr3_nt: TGTGCCAGCAGCCTAACCGGGACAGGGGGCTACGAGCAGTACTTC
cdr3_aa: CASSLTGTGGYEQYF

v_call: TRBV2
clone_size: once
d_call: -
j_call: TRBJ2-3
cdr3_nt: TGTGCCAGCAATGAAGGAGCGGGCGGTCCGGGCACAGATACGCAGTATTTT
cdr3_aa: CASNEGAGGPGTDTQYF

v_call: TRBV24-1
clone_size: -
d_call: TRBD1
j_call: TRBJ1-1
cdr3_nt: TGTGCCACCAGTGATTCCAGGGGGCCGAGGAACACTGAAGCTTTCTTT
cdr3_aa: CATSDSRGPRNTEAFF

v_call: TRBV18
clone_size: -
d_call: TRBD1
j_call: TRBJ1-2
cdr3_nt: TGTGCCAGCTCACCCTCGGGACGGGACAGGGGGTCTGGCTACACCTTC
cdr3_aa: CASSPSGRDRGSGYTF

v_call: TRBV7-9
clone_size: few
d_call: -
j_call: TRBJ1-6
cdr3_nt: TGTGCCAGCAGCCACGGTGCGGCTTACAATTCACCCCTCCACTTT
cdr3_aa: CASSHGAAYNSPLHF

v_call: TRBV13
clone_size: -
d_call: -
j_call: TRBJ1-1
cdr3_nt: TGTGCCAGCAGCCTAGGGCACATGAACACTGAAGCTTTCTTT
cdr3_aa: CASSLGHMNTEAFF

v_call: TRBV11-2
clone_size: -
d_call: -
j_call: TRBJ1-2
cdr3_nt: TGTGCCAGCAGCTTAGACAGGAGGGGTGGCTACACCTTC
cdr3_aa: CASSLDRRGGYTF

v_call: TRBV7-9
clone_size: once
d_call: -
j_call: TRBJ1-3
cdr3_nt: TGTGCCAGCAGCTTGGGAGGTGCTGGAAACACCATATATTTT
cdr3_aa: CASSLGGAGNTIYF

v_call: TRBV19
clone_size: -
d_call: TRBD1
j_call: TRBJ2-7
cdr3_nt: TGTGCCAGTAGTGTAAACTGGGACAGGTACGAGCAGTACTTC
cdr3_aa: CASSVNWDRYEQYF

v_call: TRBV19
clone_size: -
d_call: -
j_call: TRBJ1-1
cdr3_nt: TGTGCCACTAGGACAGAGATGAACACTGAAGCTTTCTTT
cdr3_aa: CATRTEMNTEAFF

v_call: TRBV3-1/TRBV3-2
clone_size: -
d_call: TRBD2
j_call: TRBJ2-5
cdr3_nt: TGTGCCAGCAGCCAAGGATTAGCGGGGGGGACCCAGTACTTC
cdr3_aa: CASSQGLAGGTQYF

v_call: TRBV7-9
clone_size: -
d_call: -
j_call: TRBJ2-4
cdr3_nt: TGTGCCAGCAGCTTAGATCCCGGAGGAAACATTCAGTACTTC
cdr3_aa: CASSLDPGGNIQYF

v_call: TRBV4-2
clone_size: -
d_call: TRBD1
j_call: TRBJ1-2
cdr3_nt: TGTGCCAGCAGCCCTTCCAGGGACAGGGCCGATGGCTACACCTTC
cdr3_aa: CASSPSRDRADGYTF

v_call: TRBV5-1
clone_size: -
d_call: TRBD2
j_call: TRBJ2-7
cdr3_nt: TGCGCCAGCAGCTTGGATCTAGCGGGGGGCCGAAACTACGAGCAGTACTTC
cdr3_aa: CASSLDLAGGRNYEQYF

v_call: TRBV7-2
clone_size: -
d_call: -
j_call: TRBJ2-7
cdr3_nt: TGTGCCAGCAGACGACAGACCAGATCCTACGAGCAGTACTTC
cdr3_aa: CASRRQTRSYEQYF

v_call: TRBV9
clone_size: -
d_call: -
j_call: TRBJ1-2
cdr3_nt: TGTGCCAGCAGCAGGACACCGGGACTAGCTAACTATGGCTACACCTTC
cdr3_aa: CASSRTPGLANYGYTF

v_call: TRBV5-1
clone_size: -
d_call: -
j_call: TRBJ1-1
cdr3_nt: TGCGCCAGCAGCTCGACAGGTATTGAACAGCCGAACACTGAAGCTTTCTTT
cdr3_aa: CASSSTGIEQPNTEAFF

v_call: TRBV2
clone_size: -
d_call: -
j_call: TRBJ2-5
cdr3_nt: TGTGCCAGCAGTGTCGGAGGGGGCATCCAAGAGACCCAGTACTTC
cdr3_aa: CASSVGGGIQETQYF

v_call: TRBV29-1
clone_size: -
d_call: TRBD1
j_call: TRBJ2-7
cdr3_nt: TGCAGCGTTCGGGGACAGGGACGGGAGCAGTACTTC
cdr3_aa: CSVRGQGREQYF

v_call: TRBV4-2
clone_size: -
d_call: TRBD1
j_call: TRBJ2-3
cdr3_nt: TGTGCCAGCAGCCAAGCGTCAGGGGGAACAGATACGCAGTATTTT
cdr3_aa: CASSQASGGTDTQYF

v_call: TRBV28
clone_size: -
d_call: -
j_call: TRBJ2-7
cdr3_nt: TGTGCCAGCACTGGAGGGGCGGCCTACGAGCAGTACTTC
cdr3_aa: CASTGGAAYEQYF

v_call: TRBV6-2/TRBV6-3
clone_size: -
d_call: TRBD2
j_call: TRBJ2-7
cdr3_nt: TGTGCCAGCAGTGACGGGACTAGCGGGGACTACGAGCAGTACTTC
cdr3_aa: CASSDGTSGDYEQYF

v_call: TRBV4-2
clone_size: -
d_call: -
j_call: TRBJ1-1
cdr3_nt: TGTGCCAGCAGCCAAGTGTCCCCATACACTGAAGCTTTCTTT
cdr3_aa: CASSQVSPYTEAFF

v_call: TRBV6-1
clone_size: -
d_call: -
j_call: TRBJ2-2
cdr3_nt: TGTGCCAGCAGTGATAATGCAGCGAACACCGGGGAGCTGTTTTTT
cdr3_aa: CASSDNAANTGELFF

v_call: TRBV9
clone_size: -
d_call: -
j_call: TRBJ2-1
cdr3_nt: TGTGCCAGCAGCGCCCCTGGTAGCGGCGCCTACAATGAGCAGTTCTTC
cdr3_aa: CASSAPGSGAYNEQFF

v_call: TRBV6-2/TRBV6-3
clone_size: -
d_call: TRBD1
j_call: TRBJ1-5
cdr3_nt: TGTGCCAGCAGTTACAAGGGGGCGCAGGATCAGCCCCAGCATTTT
cdr3_aa: CASSYKGAQDQPQHF